This is a list of T cell receptor beta chains from one sample in a study of Tregs in tolerant kidney transplant recipients. This table comes from immunoSEQ multiplex PCR, and its TCRdb copy is limited to in-frame clones, with some not included. The sample has about 240,000 clones, about 80% seen once; the top ten hold under 0.65%. The sequencing input was CD4+ T cells from blood. Receptors were obtained from a human donor in good health. Both conserved end residues are part of each CDR3. The D gene is left open where the match is weak. Expanded clones get a size class; other rows say once, few or many, or leave the size out.

j_call clone_size d_call v_call cdr3_aa cdr3_nt
TRBJ1-6 once NA TRBV18 CASSPGGLDSPLHF TGTGCCAGCTCACCAGGGGGGTTGGATTCACCCCTCCACTTT
TRBJ1-1 NA TRBD1 TRBV2 CASRPGQANTEAFF TGTGCCAGCAGGCCGGGACAGGCGAACACTGAAGCTTTCTTT
TRBJ2-5 NA NA TRBV5-1 CASSRDRNQETQYF TGCGCCAGCAGCAGAGACAGGAACCAAGAGACCCAGTACTTC
TRBJ2-7 NA NA TRBV18 CASSLARQNYEQYF TGTGCCAGCTCACTCGCCCGGCAGAACTACGAGCAGTACTTC
TRBJ2-5 NA TRBD1 TRBV27 CASSLGQGGLGETQYF TGTGCCAGCAGTTTGGGACAGGGGGGATTGGGGGAGACCCAGTACTTC
TRBJ2-5 NA NA TRBV5-1 CASSLAVVAETQYF TGCGCCAGCAGCTTGGCCGTGGTTGCGGAGACCCAGTACTTC
TRBJ2-5 NA TRBD1 TRBV10-2 CASRPTGAQETQYF TGCGCCAGCAGACCGACAGGGGCGCAAGAGACCCAGTACTTC
TRBJ2-1 NA TRBD2 TRBV11-2 CASSLRREGGYNEQFF TGTGCCAGCAGCTTAAGGCGGGAGGGGGGCTACAATGAGCAGTTCTTC
TRBJ2-1 once NA TRBV6-4 CASSDSNPQFRPSSYNEQFF TGTGCCAGCAGTGACTCGAATCCACAGTTTAGACCCAGCTCCTACAATGAGCAGTTCTTC
TRBJ1-2 NA NA TRBV5-1 CASSFGVSNYGYTF TGCGCCAGCAGCTTTGGCGTATCTAACTATGGCTACACCTTC
TRBJ2-1 NA NA TRBV6-1 CASGRDPSGNEQFF TGTGCCAGCGGTCGGGACCCCTCGGGGAATGAGCAGTTCTTC
TRBJ1-5 NA NA TRBV2 CASRPTYSNQPQHF TGTGCCAGCAGGCCAACTTATAGCAATCAGCCCCAGCATTTT
TRBJ1-2 NA NA TRBV5-1 CASSLVAANRDYGYTF TGCGCCAGCAGCTTGGTCGCAGCTAATCGGGACTATGGCTACACCTTC
TRBJ2-2 once NA TRBV7-2 CASSSRRPGELFF TGTGCCAGCAGCTCGAGGCGGCCCGGGGAGCTGTTTTTT
TRBJ1-3 NA NA TRBV6-5 CASSDKFSGNTIYF TGTGCCAGCAGTGACAAGTTCTCTGGAAACACCATATATTTT
TRBJ1-1 NA NA TRBV6-1 CASSVTTNTEAFF TGTGCCAGCAGTGTTACGACCAACACTGAAGCTTTCTTT
TRBJ1-2 NA TRBD1 TRBV19 CASSGDRGRVGYGYTF TGTGCCAGTAGTGGGGACAGGGGGCGCGTCGGGTATGGCTACACCTTC
TRBJ2-1 once NA TRBV2 CASSEYGRTYNEQFF TGTGCCAGCAGTGAGTACGGGAGAACCTACAATGAGCAGTTCTTC
TRBJ2-2 once TRBD1 TRBV2 CASTPGTATGELFF TGTGCCAGCACCCCCGGGACAGCCACCGGGGAGCTGTTTTTT
TRBJ1-1 NA NA TRBV5-4 CASSQKGRAEAFF TGTGCCAGCAGCCAAAAGGGGAGGGCTGAAGCTTTCTTT
TRBJ1-2 NA NA TRBV7-2 CASSLDVKANYGYTF TGTGCCAGCAGCTTAGACGTGAAAGCTAACTATGGCTACACCTTC
TRBJ2-2 NA TRBD2 TRBV30 CAFKMTSGSTGELFF TGTGCCTTTAAAATGACTAGCGGGAGCACCGGGGAGCTGTTTTTT
TRBJ2-7 NA TRBD2 TRBV10-2 CASRIRAGGPYEQYF TGCGCCAGCAGAATAAGAGCGGGAGGGCCTTACGAGCAGTACTTC
TRBJ2-5 NA NA TRBV7-8 CASSLETGRETQYF TGTGCCAGCAGCTTAGAGACTGGGAGGGAGACCCAGTACTTC
TRBJ2-3 NA TRBD1 TRBV5-1 CASSFDGQGSTDTQYF TGCGCCAGCAGCTTTGACGGACAGGGAAGCACAGATACGCAGTATTTT
TRBJ1-1 few TRBD1 TRBV5-4 CASSGQGPEAFF TGTGCCAGCAGCGGACAGGGACCTGAAGCTTTCTTT
TRBJ1-2 NA NA TRBV6-5 CASSTQQGNSGYTF TGTGCCAGCAGTACCCAACAGGGTAACTCGGGCTACACCTTC
TRBJ2-5 NA TRBD1 TRBV7-3 CASSLMGTGGVETQYF TGTGCCAGCAGCTTAATGGGGACAGGGGGCGTAGAGACCCAGTACTTC
TRBJ2-5 NA NA TRBV10-3 CAISAYTGVLKETQYF TGTGCCATCAGTGCCTATACCGGTGTATTGAAAGAGACCCAGTACTTC
TRBJ2-5 NA TRBD1 TRBV6-5 CASSRDREETQYF TGTGCCAGCAGCAGGGACAGGGAAGAGACCCAGTACTTC
TRBJ1-2 once NA TRBV5-6 CASSSTTQGYGYTF TGTGCCAGCAGCTCTACAACTCAGGGATATGGCTACACCTTC
TRBJ2-6 NA NA TRBV14 CASSRSTGANVLTF TGTGCCAGCAGTCGAAGCACTGGGGCCAACGTCCTGACTTTC
TRBJ2-3 once NA TRBV5-1 CASRREVNTDTQYF TGCGCCAGCAGAAGAGAGGTCAACACAGATACGCAGTATTTT
TRBJ2-2 once TRBD1 TRBV2 CASSKTGKARTGELFF TGTGCCAGCAGTAAGACAGGGAAGGCGAGAACCGGGGAGCTGTTTTTT
TRBJ1-6 once NA TRBV4-1 CASSQGFGGLGSPLHF TGCGCCAGCAGCCAGGGGTTTGGGGGTCTAGGGTCACCCCTCCACTTT
TRBJ2-1 once TRBD1 TRBV5-1 CASSSTPGQVLNEQFF TGCGCCAGCAGCTCTACTCCGGGACAGGTTCTCAATGAGCAGTTCTTC
TRBJ1-5 NA TRBD1 TRBV11-2 CASSLGQGAGQPQHF TGTGCCAGCAGCTTAGGACAGGGGGCAGGGCAGCCCCAGCATTTT
TRBJ1-4 NA NA TRBV7-8 CASSLATNEKLFF TGTGCCAGCAGCTTAGCAACTAATGAAAAACTGTTTTTT
TRBJ1-2 NA NA TRBV6-5 CASTSRGWGNYGYTF TGTGCCAGCACCTCGAGAGGGTGGGGAAACTATGGCTACACCTTC
TRBJ1-5 once NA TRBV6-1 CAGTGQISNQPQHF TGTGCCGGAACGGGACAAATTAGCAATCAGCCCCAGCATTTT
TRBJ2-1 NA TRBD1 TRBV9 CASSPRTGGQGPYNEQFF TGTGCCAGCAGCCCACGAACAGGGGGACAGGGTCCCTACAATGAGCAGTTCTTC
TRBJ2-3 NA TRBD2 TRBV6-5 CASSYSLGGGADTQYF TGTGCCAGCAGTTACTCGTTAGGCGGGGGGGCCGATACGCAGTATTTT
TRBJ2-7 NA TRBD1 TRBV18 CASSPPGTGAIYEQYF TGTGCCAGCTCACCACCCGGGACAGGGGCCATTTACGAGCAGTACTTC
TRBJ2-5 NA NA TRBV21-1 CASTPDRGYQETQYF TGTGCCAGCACTCCTGACAGGGGTTACCAAGAGACCCAGTACTTC
TRBJ2-1 NA NA TRBV5-1 CASSLNNEQFF TGCGCCAGCAGCTTGAACAATGAGCAGTTCTTC
TRBJ2-2 NA NA TRBV7-3 CASRTANTGELFF TGTGCCAGCAGGACCGCGAACACCGGGGAGCTGTTTTTT
TRBJ2-7 NA TRBD2 TRBV18 CASSPPGLAPYEQYF TGTGCCAGCTCACCACCAGGACTAGCCCCCTACGAGCAGTACTTC
TRBJ2-2 NA NA TRBV6-5 CASRIGTENTGELFF TGTGCCAGCAGGATTGGGACGGAGAACACCGGGGAGCTGTTTTTT
TRBJ2-6 NA TRBD1 TRBV7-6 CASSLGQGTSGANVLTF TGTGCCAGCAGCTTAGGACAGGGGACTTCTGGGGCCAACGTCCTGACTTTC
TRBJ2-7 NA NA TRBV2 CASGGRAYEQYF TGTGCCAGCGGGGGCCGGGCCTACGAGCAGTACTTC
TRBJ2-5 NA NA TRBV11-2 CASSLATIGLQETQYF TGTGCCAGCAGCTTAGCTACTATCGGGCTCCAAGAGACCCAGTACTTC